This entry concerns a single T cell receptor (beta chain). Primers: 60 Vbeta forward and 13 Jbeta reverse. Assay: immunoSEQ multiplex PCR; the TCRdb copy retains only in-frame clones and omits some. The ten top clones account for 2% to 2.5%, within a sample of just over 150,000 clones. The germline CDR1 and CDR2 sequences are SNHLY and FYNNEI. Trimming shortened V by 8 bases and J by 5 bases, and 13 bases separated the two germline ends. CDR3 length equals 12 residues. These data originate in a study of cytomegalovirus exposure and HLA in healthy donors. The chain is built from TRBV2 and TRBJ2-7; D is perhaps TRBD1 (5 bases). This receptor was obtained from a man between 25 and 39 years old in good health and CMV-seronegative. The source material was PBMCs. The CDR3 coding sequence is TGTGCCAGCGGTAGGGCAGGGCACGAGCAGTACTTC. As protein: CASGRAGHEQYF.